In its sample, the clone carrying this T cell receptor beta chain was seen once. As yet, its antigen is unknown. The record originates from a study of T cell responses to AZD1222 COVID-19 vaccine. Assay used: immunoSEQ multiplex PCR; TCRdb lists only in-frame clones, some missing. The sample has 140,000 or so clones, approximately 93% seen once. Germline loops: CDR1 SGHDT, CDR2 YYEEEE. There are 15 residues in the CDR3. With 4 bases clipped from V and 7 bases from J, the junction kept 7 bases outside the gene matches. Overall study findings and caveats: Dominant CD4 TCR responses targeted spike regions 160-218 and 743-854. The donor cohort was predominantly white British with a female majority, and clonal diversity may have been underestimated. Baseline serology detected seropositivity in only six AZD1222 recipients. Targeting of unmutated variant regions was reportedly seen in nearly half of spike-specific TCRs.

The rearrangement links TRBV5-6 to TRBJ2-7; 14 bases agree with TRBD2. The sequencing here drew on peripheral blood, taken after recovery from COVID-19. The clonotype comes from an adult who had recovered from COVID-19. In DNA form, the CDR3 reads TGTGCCAGCAGCGGAGGGACTAGCGGGAGATATGAGCAGTACTTC. It yields the protein CASSGGTSGRYEQYF.